This T cell receptor beta chain was sequenced in a study of blood T cell repertoires in COVID-19. Turning to the study itself: Material from acute and convalescent COVID-19 was sourced from the United States, Italy and Spain. From T cells, B-cell-depleted T cells, or PBMCs came the material, which was cDNA or gDNA.

Germline-derived CDR1 and CDR2 are LNHNV and YYDKDF (reference sequence). The CDR3 has 17 amino acids. Trimming cost V 0 bases and J 2 bases; bases outside gene matches: 8. Here immunoSEQ multiplex PCR was the method, and the copy in TCRdb shows in-frame clones only, minus some. The sample includes about 58,000 clones, approximately 83% of them seen just once. This sequence joins TRBV15 and TRBJ2-3, with 7 positions matching TRBD1. This clonotype was sampled from a man over 45 with COVID-19, enrolled during active disease. The sequencing sample was made of peripheral blood. Here the CDR3 DNA reads TGTGCCACCAGCAGAGATGGACCGACAGGGTACACAGATACGCAGTATTTT. It translates to CATSRDGPTGYTDTQYF.